This entry lists 25 T cell receptor beta chains sequenced from one sample in a study of Tregs in tolerant kidney transplant recipients. Assay used: immunoSEQ multiplex PCR; TCRdb lists only in-frame clones, some missing. The repertoire holds some 80,000 clones, with roughly 98% as singletons. The source was CD4+ T cells from blood, collected before the transplant. The receptors were gathered from a human donor who received a combined kidney and bone marrow transplant.

This chain joins TRBV7-2 and TRBJ2-5, with 8 bases fitting TRBD1. Per the germline V gene, CDR1 is SGHTA and CDR2 is FQGNSA. Trimming removed 1 base from V and 5 bases from J; junction bases left unmatched: 9. This CDR3 is 16 amino acids long. Here the CDR3 DNA reads TGTGCCAGCAGCTTAGGCTCCAGGGGGCCCGGGGAGACCCAGTACTTC. Amino acids: CASSLGSRGPGETQYF.

The chain employs TRBV7-9 and TRBJ2-7; perhaps TRBD2 as D (5 bases). CDR1 is SEHNR, CDR2 FQNEAQ, per germline (reference sequence). The CDR3 runs to 15 residues. Trimming took 4 bases from V and 0 from J, leaving 13 bases between them. The CDR3 coding sequence is TGTGCCAGCAGCTCGGACTGGGGAAGCTCCTACGAGCAGTACTTC. Amino acid sequence: CASSSDWGSSYEQYF.

The rearrangement uses TRBV7-2 and TRBJ2-7; maybe TRBD2 (6 bases). Germline V CDR1 and CDR2: SGHTA, FQGNSA. CDR3 size: 16 residues. The V end was cut by 5 bases, the J end by 0 bases, with 17 bases between. The CDR3 reads CASSHPAGRFSYEQYF. The CDR3 DNA is TGTGCCAGCAGCCACCCGGCGGGGCGGTTCTCCTACGAGCAGTACTTC.

The chain recombines TRBV4-3 with TRBJ2-5, with 8 positions matching TRBD2. This CDR3 contains 15 residues. The germline V gene encodes CDR1 LGHNA and CDR2 YSLEER. V shed 3 bases, J shed 5 bases, and the junction held 8 bases outside the gene matches. CDR3 sequence (DNA): TGCGCCAGCAGCCAGAAGCGGGGGATGGGGGAGACCCAGTACTTC. This encodes CASSQKRGMGETQYF.

This clone was seen just once. This chain uses TRBV2 with TRBJ2-4; 7 bases align to TRBD2. The V gene's germline CDR1 is SNHLY and CDR2 FYNNEI. After removal of 4 bases from V and 2 bases from J, the junction contained 11 bases not matched to a gene. The CDR3 runs 17 residues. DNA for the CDR3: TGTGCCAGCAGTGGGGAGGGTCGGGTCTCAACCAAAAACATTCAGTACTTC. Encoded protein: CASSGEGRVSTKNIQYF.

The V call is TRBV5-5, the J call TRBJ2-7; 11 positions agree with TRBD1. Per the germline V gene, CDR1 is SGHKS and CDR2 is YYEKEE (reference sequence). The CDR3 covers 17 residues. The V gene end was trimmed by 3 bases and the J gene end by 5 bases; junction bases not matched to a gene: 13. The CDR3 spells CASSSRPGQGVSHEQYF. The CDR3 DNA reads TGTGCCAGCAGCTCGAGACCGGGACAGGGGGTTTCCCACGAGCAGTACTTC.

The CDR3 region has the DNA TGCGCCAGCAGCTTGGAGAGTTCCACTGGCTACACCTTC. It specifies CASSLESSTGYTF. The J gene is TRBJ1-2, the V gene TRBV5-1; D is uncertain. This CDR3 has 13 residues. The germline V and J ends were trimmed by 0 bases and 7 bases, with 10 bases remaining between them. In germline, CDR1 is SGHRS, CDR2 YFSETQ.

The rearrangement joins TRBV27 to TRBJ1-2; D is possibly TRBD1 (5 bases). This CDR3 comprises 13 residues. CDR1 is MNHEY and CDR2 is SMNVEV in the germline V gene (reference sequence). Trimming took off 2 bases at V and 8 bases at J, with 12 bases between the two ends. The CDR3 region has the DNA TGTGCCAGCAGTTTACTTCCGGGGGGGGGCTACACCTTC. This translates into CASSLLPGGGYTF.

This chain joins TRBV6-5 and TRBJ2-7, with D possibly being TRBD2 (6 bases). Germline V gene sequence: CDR1 MNHEY, CDR2 SVGAGI. The CDR3 consists of 13 residues. Trimming left V 6 bases short and J 1 base short, with 10 bases between. The CDR3 DNA is TGTGCCAGCAGCTTACGGGGGTCCTACGAGCAGTACTTC. It codes for CASSLRGSYEQYF.

The chain uses TRBV19 and TRBJ1-3, with D perhaps matching TRBD1 (5 bases). Looked up from germline, CDR1 is LNHDA and CDR2 is SQIVND (reference sequence). This CDR3 has 14 residues. Trimming pared 7 bases from V and 4 bases from J, leaving 14 bases between. As DNA, the CDR3 is TGTGCCAGTATAGGAAGGGGTGGAGGAAACACCATATATTTT. Encoded protein: CASIGRGGGNTIYF.

The rearrangement links TRBV28 to TRBJ2-2, with a weak D call TRBD1 (6 bases). Between the trimmed V and J ends, which lost 5 bases and 3 bases, there was a span of 16 bases. This CDR3 region has 16 residues. CDR1 and CDR2 from the germline V gene are MDHEN and SYDVKM. This chain's CDR3 is CASSPSWRQDTGELFF. In DNA, the CDR3 is TGTGCCAGCAGTCCCTCCTGGAGACAGGACACCGGGGAGCTGTTTTTT.

The rearrangement uses TRBV29-1 and TRBJ1-1, with D perhaps TRBD1 (5 bases). Germline loops: CDR1 SQVTM, CDR2 ANQGSEA. V was trimmed by 4 bases and J by 3 bases, leaving 12 bases between them. There are 13 residues in the CDR3. CDR3 loop: CSVAQGGDTEAFF. For the CDR3, the DNA is TGCAGCGTTGCCCAGGGCGGGGACACTGAAGCTTTCTTT.

This sequence joins TRBV12-5 and TRBJ2-3; TRBD1 might be the D (6 bases). The CDR3 spans 14 residues. V lost 5 bases, J lost 5 bases, and 14 bases lay in between. Germline V lookup: CDR1 LGHNT, CDR2 FRNRAP. CDR3 amino acids: CASGAGQSVDTQYF. The CDR3 nucleotides are TGTGCTAGTGGTGCCGGACAGTCCGTAGATACGCAGTATTTT.

J is TRBJ1-4 and V is TRBV19; perhaps TRBD1 as D (5 bases). With 4 bases removed from V and 5 bases from J, the gap between germline ends came to 14 bases. Germline V CDR1 and CDR2: LNHDA, SQIVND (reference sequence). The CDR3 length is 15 residues. CDR3 sequence: CASSTPGFGNEKLFF. In DNA, the CDR3 is TGTGCCAGTAGTACGCCAGGGTTTGGAAATGAAAAACTGTTTTTT.

The V and J genes are TRBV6-1 and TRBJ2-1, with D perhaps TRBD1 (5 bases). The CDR3 is 15 residues long. The germline gives CDR1 MNHNS, CDR2 SASEGT. The V and J ends lost 1 base and 0 bases respectively, with 7 bases between them. The CDR3 nucleotides read TGTGCCAGCAGTGAAGAGGGGATCTCCTACAATGAGCAGTTCTTC. Translated, it gives CASSEEGISYNEQFF.

The chain couples TRBV30 to TRBJ1-2; a weak D match, TRBD1 (6 bases). Germline V gene lookup returns CDR1 GTSNPN and CDR2 SVGIG (reference sequence). The CDR3 extends over 11 amino acids. CDR3 amino acids: CVGRQDYGYTF. CDR3 in DNA: TGTGTTGGCCGACAGGACTATGGCTACACCTTC.

The genes are TRBV7-2 and TRBJ2-1; TRBD2 matches at 12 bases. J was trimmed by 8 bases and V by 6 bases; bases with no gene match: 17. The germline gives CDR1 SGHTA, CDR2 FQGNSA. The CDR3 length is 18 residues. CDR3 region: CASSYPSGGAPKRDEQFF. CDR3 coding DNA: TGTGCCAGCAGTTATCCTAGCGGGGGGGCTCCAAAGCGGGATGAGCAGTTCTTC.

The V and J genes are TRBV11-2 and TRBJ2-7; tentatively, D is TRBD2 (6 bases). Germline CDR1 SGHAT, CDR2 FQNNGV. The CDR3 runs 14 residues. For the CDR3, the DNA is TGTGCCAGCAGCCCTCCCTCGGGAGCTACTACGTATTCTGTC. It specifies CASSPPSGATTYSV.

In regard to this clone: This specimen includes other DNA sequences encoding the same CDR3. V is TRBV18 and J is TRBJ2-5, with TRBD2 as a possible D gene (5 bases). Germline loops: CDR1 KGHSH, CDR2 LQKENI. The length of the CDR3 is 13 residues. V was trimmed by 0 bases and J by 4 bases, leaving 6 bases between them. This CDR3 is CASSPPGRETQYF. CDR3 nucleotide sequence: TGTGCCAGCTCACCACCGGGGAGAGAGACCCAGTACTTC.

The rearrangement links TRBV7-9 to TRBJ2-2, with D possibly TRBD2 on 6 matching bases. The CDR3 is 15 residues long. CDR1 and CDR2 (germline): SEHNR, FQNEAQ (reference sequence). V shed 3 bases and J shed 1 base, with 9 bases lying between them. The CDR3 spells CASSLTRGNTGELFF. DNA for the CDR3: TGTGCCAGCAGCTTGACTAGGGGGAACACCGGGGAGCTGTTTTTT.

The V gene is TRBV7-3, the J gene TRBJ1-1, with D tentatively TRBD1 (6 bases). Per the germline V gene, CDR1 is SGHTA and CDR2 is FQGTGA. The CDR3 consists of 13 residues. V dropped 8 bases and J dropped 0 bases, with 10 bases sitting between them. CDR3 sequence: CASQRDMNTEAFF. In DNA form, the CDR3 reads TGTGCCAGCCAGAGGGACATGAACACTGAAGCTTTCTTT.

V usage is TRBV5-1 and J usage is TRBJ1-1; TRBD1 agrees at 7 bases. The trim removed 4 bases at V and 4 bases at J, leaving 7 bases unmatched. The CDR3 runs 14 residues. CDR1 and CDR2 (germline): SGHRS, YFSETQ. This chain's CDR3 is CASSPPTGSTEAFF. The CDR3 DNA follows: TGCGCCAGCAGCCCCCCGACAGGGAGCACTGAAGCTTTCTTT.

This chain connects TRBV14 to TRBJ1-2, with 9 bases fitting TRBD1. The CDR3 has 16 amino acids. Per the germline V gene, CDR1 is SGHDN and CDR2 is FVKESK. With 2 bases clipped from V and 1 base from J, the junction kept 5 bases outside the gene matches. The CDR3 reads CASSQSRTGVNYGYTF. The CDR3 DNA sequence: TGTGCCAGCAGCCAATCAAGGACAGGGGTTAACTATGGCTACACCTTC.

The chain uses TRBV18 and TRBJ2-3; D is unclear. Germline-derived CDR1 and CDR2 are KGHSH and LQKENI. V lost 5 bases to trimming and J lost 1 base, with 10 bases between them. The CDR3 runs 14 residues. The DNA for the CDR3 is TGTGCCAGCTCAATCAACCGGGGCACAGATACGCAGTATTTT. Translating gives CASSINRGTDTQYF.

This rearrangement joins TRBV23-1 to TRBJ1-6; 7 positions agree with TRBD1. TRBV23-1 has ORF status, its function being uncertain. Trimming at V came to 10 bases and at J to 5 bases, leaving 8 bases not matched to a gene. This CDR3 is built from 14 residues. CDR3 nucleotides: TGCGCCACCCACTACAGGGGCCATAATTCACCCCTCCACTTT. It codes for CATHYRGHNSPLHF.